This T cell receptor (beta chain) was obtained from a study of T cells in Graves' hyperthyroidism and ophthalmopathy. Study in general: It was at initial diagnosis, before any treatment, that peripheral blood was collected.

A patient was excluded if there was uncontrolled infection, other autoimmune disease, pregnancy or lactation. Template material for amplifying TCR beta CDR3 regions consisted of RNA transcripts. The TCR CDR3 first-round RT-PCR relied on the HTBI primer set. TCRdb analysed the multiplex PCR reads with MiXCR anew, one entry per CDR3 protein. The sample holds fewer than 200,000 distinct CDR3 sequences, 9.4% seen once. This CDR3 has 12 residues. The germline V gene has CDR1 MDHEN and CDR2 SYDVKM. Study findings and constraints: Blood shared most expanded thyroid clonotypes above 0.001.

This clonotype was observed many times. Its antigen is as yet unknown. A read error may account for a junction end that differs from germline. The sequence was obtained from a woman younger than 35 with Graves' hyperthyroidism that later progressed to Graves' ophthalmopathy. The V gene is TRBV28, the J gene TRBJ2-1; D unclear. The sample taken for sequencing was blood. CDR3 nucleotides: TGTGCCAGCAGTTTAAGGTGGTCTCCTCGGGTCTTC. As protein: CASSLRWSPRVF.